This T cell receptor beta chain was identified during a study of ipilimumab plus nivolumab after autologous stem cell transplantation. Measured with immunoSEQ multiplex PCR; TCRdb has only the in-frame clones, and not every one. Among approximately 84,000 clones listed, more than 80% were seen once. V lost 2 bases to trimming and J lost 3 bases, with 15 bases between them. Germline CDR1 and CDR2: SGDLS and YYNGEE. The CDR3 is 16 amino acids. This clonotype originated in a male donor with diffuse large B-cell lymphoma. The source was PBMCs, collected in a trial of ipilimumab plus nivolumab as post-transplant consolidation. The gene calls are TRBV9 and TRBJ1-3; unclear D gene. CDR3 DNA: TGTGCCAGCAGCGTTGAGGGAGGTCCCTATGGAAACACCATATATTTT. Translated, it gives CASSVEGGPYGNTIYF.